This passage covers 17 T cell receptor beta chains from one sample sequenced in a study of CD4 T cell repertoires in COVID-19. This table comes from immunoSEQ multiplex PCR, and its TCRdb copy is limited to in-frame clones, with some not included. Counted here are 70,000 to 95,000 clones, around 82% occurring once; the ten biggest clones make up roughly 0.5%. The material sequenced was CD4+ T cells from peripheral blood, taken after recovery from COVID-19. Receptors were obtained from a human donor who had COVID-19.

The chain is built from TRBV18 and TRBJ2-1; 10 positions agree with TRBD2. The CDR3 sequence is 16 residues long. Germline assignment: CDR1 KGHSH and CDR2 LQKENI. V lost 4 bases and J lost 5; bases outside the gene matches: 8. Here the CDR3 reads CASSHFLSGGNNEQFF. CDR3 DNA: TGTGCCAGCTCACACTTCCTTAGCGGGGGGAACAATGAGCAGTTCTTC.

The genes are TRBV7-9 and TRBJ1-4; 8 nucleotides agree with TRBD1. J gave up 2 bases and V 5 bases, and 4 bases lay outside the gene matches. Germline-derived CDR1 and CDR2 are SEHNR and FQNEAQ (reference sequence). This CDR3 has 15 amino acids. The CDR3 here is CASSPGQATNEKLFF. In DNA form, the CDR3 reads TGTGCCAGCAGCCCGGGACAGGCGACTAATGAAAAACTGTTTTTT. The variable domain in full, with the rest retrieved from reference TRBV7-9 and TRBJ1-4, is DTGVSQNPRHKITKRGQNVTFRCDPISEHNRLYWYRQTLGQGPEFLTYFQNEAQLEKSRLLSDRFSAERPKGSFSTLEIQRTEQGDSAMYLCASSPGQATNEKLFFGSGTQLSVL.

This clone was observed a handful of times. The genes are TRBV6-1 and TRBJ1-5; possibly TRBD1 for D (6 bases). V lost 6 bases and J 9 bases, leaving 15 bases between the germline ends. Germline V gene lookup returns CDR1 MNHNS and CDR2 SASEGT. There are 13 residues in the CDR3. The CDR3 DNA is TGTGCCAGCAGGACAGGTGATCATTGGCCCCAGCATTTT. This codes for CASRTGDHWPQHF.

The chain combines TRBV28 with TRBJ1-2; tentatively, D is TRBD1 (5 bases). The V gene lost 3 bases and the J gene lost 7 bases, with 15 bases spanning the gap. There are 14 residues in the CDR3. Germline CDR1 and CDR2: MDHEN and SYDVKM. CDR3: CASSFRGAGSGYTF. CDR3 nucleotides: TGTGCCAGCAGTTTCCGTGGGGCAGGGAGTGGCTACACCTTC.

V is TRBV3-1 (or the pseudogene TRBV3-2) and J is TRBJ2-5; perhaps TRBD2 as D (5 bases). CDR1 and CDR2 (germline): LGHDT, YNNKEL (reference sequence). V was clipped by 0 bases and J by 2 bases, with 13 bases between them. CDR3 length equals 16 residues. The CDR3 reads CASSQEPAAVQETQYF. The CDR3, as DNA: TGTGCCAGCAGCCAAGAACCAGCGGCGGTACAAGAGACCCAGTACTTC.

The chain uses TRBV19 and TRBJ2-5; D perhaps matches TRBD2 (5 bases). This CDR3 contains 13 residues. Germline V lookup: CDR1 LNHDA, CDR2 SQIVND (reference sequence). Trimming left V 7 bases short and J 0 bases short, with 9 bases between. Here the CDR3 DNA reads TGTGCCAGTACGCGGGCCCACCAAGAGACCCAGTACTTC. It specifies CASTRAHQETQYF. The complete variable domain, with remaining parts taken from reference TRBV19 and TRBJ2-5, reads DGGITQSPKYLFRKEGQNVTLSCEQNLNHDAMYWYRQDPGQGLRLIYYSQIVNDFQKGDIAEGYSVSREKKESFPLTVTSAQKNPTAFYLCASTRAHQETQYFGPGTRLLVL.

The chain carries TRBV5-6 and TRBJ2-4; D is ambiguous. The CDR3 runs 14 residues. Trimming shortened V by 6 bases and J by 8 bases, and 18 bases separated the two germline ends. Per germline, CDR1 SGHDT and CDR2 YYEEEE. The CDR3 loop reads CASTYDGGQDIQYF. CDR3 sequence (DNA): TGTGCCAGCACCTACGATGGTGGTCAGGACATTCAGTACTTC.

The rearrangement joins TRBV3-1 (or the pseudogene TRBV3-2) to TRBJ2-5; no firm D call. Between the trimmed V and J ends, which lost 3 bases and 7 bases, there was a span of 9 bases. The CDR3 has 12 amino acids. Germline V CDR1 and CDR2: LGHDT, YNNKEL (reference sequence). CDR3: CASSQGMGTQYF. The CDR3, as DNA: TGTGCCAGCAGCCAGGGCATGGGGACCCAGTACTTC.

J is TRBJ2-1 and V is TRBV6-5, with D possibly being TRBD2 (6 bases). The CDR3 is 14 amino acids. The germline V and J ends were trimmed by 6 bases and 6 bases, with 15 bases remaining between them. CDR1 MNHEY and CDR2 SVGAGI come from the germline V gene. The CDR3: CASSLLGGVNEQFF. CDR3 in DNA: TGTGCCAGCAGCCTACTAGGCGGGGTCAATGAGCAGTTCTTC.

This chain connects TRBV11-3 to TRBJ2-7; D may correspond to TRBD1 or TRBD2 (5 bases each). Per germline, CDR1 SGHNT and CDR2 YENEEA. This CDR3 comprises 15 residues. V was clipped by 0 bases and J by 6 bases, with 15 bases between them. This CDR3 reads CASSLDHGPGTEQYF. The CDR3 DNA sequence: TGTGCCAGCAGCTTAGATCACGGGCCGGGGACCGAGCAGTACTTC.

The J gene is TRBJ1-5, the V gene TRBV5-8; no reliable D call. The CDR3 contains 14 residues. Germline CDR1 and CDR2: SGHTS and YDEGEE. The ends were cut back, 4 bases at V and 0 bases at J, with 8 bases in the middle. The CDR3 spells CASSGRHSNQPQHF. Written as DNA, the CDR3 is TGTGCCAGCAGCGGACGGCATAGCAATCAGCCCCAGCATTTT.

The rearrangement joins TRBV7-8 to TRBJ2-1; 14 bases agree with TRBD2. CDR3 length equals 16 residues. The germline V gene encodes CDR1 SGHVS and CDR2 FQNEAQ. Trimming took 4 bases from V and 10 from J; bases not matched to a gene: 9. CDR3 protein: CASSWGLAGVEGEQFF. The CDR3 DNA is TGTGCCAGCAGCTGGGGACTAGCGGGGGTTGAGGGGGAGCAGTTCTTC.

The rearrangement uses TRBV7-2 and TRBJ2-1; TRBD1 agrees at 7 bases. Trimming removed 5 bases from V and 6 bases from J; junction bases left unmatched: 10. The CDR3 loop spans 15 amino acids. In germline, CDR1 is SGHTA, CDR2 FQGNSA. The CDR3 here is CASSRGLLRSNEQFF. Written as DNA, the CDR3 is TGTGCCAGCAGCAGGGGGCTGCTTCGCAGCAATGAGCAGTTCTTC.

CDR3 nucleotide sequence: TGTGCCAGCAGGAGTGGTCAGCCCCAGCATTTT. It encodes CASRSGQPQHF. J is TRBJ1-5 and V is TRBV12-3 or TRBV12-4, with unresolved D. This CDR3 has 11 residues. V lost 6 bases and J 6 bases, leaving 6 bases between the germline ends.

The chain couples TRBV2 to TRBJ2-5, with 8 bases aligning to TRBD1. J was trimmed by 3 bases and V by 6 bases; bases with no gene match: 12. CDR3 length: 16 amino acids. Germline V CDR1 and CDR2: SNHLY, FYNNEI. The CDR3 loop reads CASSYGAATGEETQYF. The CDR3 nucleotides read TGTGCCAGCAGCTACGGGGCAGCGACAGGGGAAGAGACCCAGTACTTC.

With respect to this clone: One junction end disagrees with the germline gene, perhaps due to a read error. The genes are TRBV30 and TRBJ2-1; 11 nucleotides match TRBD2. Per the germline V gene, CDR1 is GTSNPN and CDR2 is SVGIG (reference sequence). The length of the CDR3 is 12 residues. The CDR3 loop reads CGGLAANNEQFF. As DNA, the CDR3 is TGCGGGGGACTAGCGGCCAACAATGAGCAGTTCTTC.

The CDR3 nucleotides are TGTGCCAGCAGTGAGGGGGGGTGGGGCACAGATACGCAGTATTTT. This translates into CASSEGGWGTDTQYF. This chain joins TRBV6-1 and TRBJ2-3, with 7 bases that match TRBD2. The CDR3 consists of 15 residues. CDR1 MNHNS and CDR2 SASEGT come from the germline V gene. The J segment lost 1 base and the V segment lost 3 bases, leaving 4 bases of the junction unmatched.